What follows is one T cell receptor beta chain and its context. J lost 6 bases, V lost 5 bases, and 5 bases had no gene match. Germline CDR1 and CDR2: KGHDR and SFDVKD. The CDR3 consists of 14 residues. Patients from Seattle were sampled longitudinally, starting during active infection. This record comes from a study of blood T cell repertoires in COVID-19. In the study's own analysis: Reference gene primer amplification gave nucleated cell count estimates. Clones were sequenced by immunoSEQ multiplex PCR, and TCRdb holds only the in-frame ones, with some missing. V, J and clone size are taken as reported in that table, and D and trimming were inferred from the DNA itself. The sample lists 300,000 to 400,000 clones, 87% occurring once.

The chain combines TRBV24-1 with TRBJ2-3, with 9 positions matching TRBD1. The sequence derives from a man aged 25 to 40 with COVID-19, enrolled during active disease. The specimen sequenced was peripheral blood. CDR3 loop: CATSATGGRDTQYF. Here the CDR3 DNA reads TGTGCCACCAGTGCCACAGGGGGCAGGGATACGCAGTATTTT.